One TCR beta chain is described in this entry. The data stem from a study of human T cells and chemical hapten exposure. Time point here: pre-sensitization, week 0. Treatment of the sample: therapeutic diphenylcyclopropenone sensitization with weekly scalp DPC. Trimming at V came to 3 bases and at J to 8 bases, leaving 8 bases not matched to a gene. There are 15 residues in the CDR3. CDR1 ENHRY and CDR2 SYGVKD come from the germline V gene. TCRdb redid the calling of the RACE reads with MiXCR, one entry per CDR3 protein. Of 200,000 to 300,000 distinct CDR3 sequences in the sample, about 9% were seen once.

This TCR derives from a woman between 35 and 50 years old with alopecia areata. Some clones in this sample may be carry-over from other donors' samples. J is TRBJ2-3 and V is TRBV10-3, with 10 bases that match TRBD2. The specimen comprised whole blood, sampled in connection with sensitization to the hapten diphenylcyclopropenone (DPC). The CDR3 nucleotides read TGTGCCATCAGTGAACCCAGCGGGAGGGCTAGTACGCAGTATTTT. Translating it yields CAISEPSGRASTQYF.